This T cell receptor beta chain is from a study of T cell changes during pregnancy in multiple sclerosis. CDR3 size: 14 residues. Trimming at V came to 2 bases and at J to 4 bases, leaving 5 bases not matched to a gene. Germline values: CDR1 SGHNT, CDR2 YYREEE (reference sequence). Only in-frame clones appear in the TCRdb table, and some are missing; sequencing was by immunoSEQ multiplex PCR. The data contain about 47,000 clones, 85% to 95% of them singletons. Sequenced material: peripheral blood, taken in the third trimester of pregnancy. This rearrangement joins TRBV5-4 to TRBJ1-1; 7 bases are shared with TRBD1. The receptor was derived from a female donor with multiple sclerosis, enrolled in a pregnancy study. CDR3 coding DNA: TGTGCCAGCAGCTTACAGGGGAGGACCACTGAAGCTTTCTTT. It encodes CASSLQGRTTEAFF.